Below are 27 T cell receptor beta chains sequenced from a single sample in a study of graft-versus-host responses after intestinal transplantation. Measured with immunoSEQ multiplex PCR; TCRdb has only the in-frame clones, and not every one. The data hold 70,000 or so clones, with about 87% observed a single time. Their antigens remain unidentified. This specimen was unstimulated CD4+ T cells sorted from spleen or lymph node cells, taken before transplant. The receptors shown here come from a human donor who was the organ donor for an intestinal transplant.

The rearrangement uses TRBV28 and TRBJ1-2; D might be TRBD1 (5 bases). Germline assignment: CDR1 MDHEN and CDR2 SYDVKM. The germline V and J ends were trimmed by 5 bases and 1 base, with 17 bases remaining between them. The CDR3 sequence is 16 residues long. The CDR3 here is CASSQGGIPFNYGYTF. The CDR3 DNA reads TGTGCCAGCAGTCAGGGAGGGATCCCCTTTAACTATGGCTACACCTTC.

This chain joins TRBV18 and TRBJ2-1; D possibly corresponds to TRBD1 (5 bases). Trimming left V 0 bases short and J 10 bases short, with 10 bases between. The germline gives CDR1 KGHSH, CDR2 LQKENI. The CDR3 covers 13 residues. CDR3 nucleotides: TGTGCCAGCTCACCACCTCTTGGGGCCGAGCAGTTCTTC. This gives the protein CASSPPLGAEQFF.

J is TRBJ1-2 and V is TRBV28; tentatively, D is TRBD1 (6 bases). Per the germline V gene, CDR1 is MDHEN and CDR2 is SYDVKM. The CDR3 covers 15 residues. Between the trimmed V and J ends, which lost 2 bases and 4 bases, there was a span of 14 bases. This CDR3 is CASSLHGTFRYGYTF. In nucleotides, the CDR3 is TGTGCCAGCAGTTTACATGGGACATTTCGCTATGGCTACACCTTC.

The J gene is TRBJ1-2, the V gene TRBV6-1; 7 nucleotides agree with TRBD1. The germline gives CDR1 MNHNS, CDR2 SASEGT. CDR3 length equals 13 residues. J was trimmed by 6 bases and V by 6 bases; bases with no gene match: 7. The CDR3 region is CASRLTGTDGYTF. The CDR3 DNA sequence: TGTGCCAGCAGGTTAACCGGGACAGATGGCTACACCTTC.

J is TRBJ1-5 and V is TRBV28, with unresolved D. The V gene's germline CDR1 is MDHEN and CDR2 SYDVKM. The germline V and J ends were trimmed by 2 bases and 5 bases, with 13 bases remaining between them. The CDR3 has 15 amino acids. The CDR3 sequence is CASSLGGAGDQPQHF. In DNA form, the CDR3 reads TGTGCCAGCAGTTTAGGAGGAGCCGGGGATCAGCCCCAGCATTTT.

The rearrangement uses TRBV7-2 and TRBJ2-2, with TRBD1 matching 7 bases. The germline gives CDR1 SGHTA, CDR2 FQGNSA. V trimming: 3 bases; J trimming: 0 bases; junction bases outside the gene matches: 1. The CDR3 totals 15 residues. CDR3: CASSFQGANTGELFF. Here the CDR3 DNA reads TGTGCCAGCAGCTTCCAGGGGGCGAACACCGGGGAGCTGTTTTTT.

V gene TRBV13 combines with J gene TRBJ2-3, with 13 bases lining up with TRBD2. CDR3 length: 16 residues. Losses at the gene ends were 6 bases for V and 2 bases for J; bases not matched to a gene: 5. In germline, CDR1 is PRHDT, CDR2 FYEKMQ (reference sequence). This chain's CDR3 is CASRRLAGGTTDTQYF. Here the CDR3 DNA reads TGTGCCAGCAGGCGACTAGCGGGGGGCACCACAGATACGCAGTATTTT.

The J gene is TRBJ2-1, the V gene TRBV28, with 9 bases that match TRBD1. The ends lost 6 bases at V and 7 bases at J; junction bases unmatched: 10. CDR1 is MDHEN and CDR2 is SYDVKM in the germline V gene. There are 15 residues in the CDR3. In nucleotides, the CDR3 is TGTGCCAGCAGCCCCCCACAGGGGGCGAGGAATGAGCAGTTCTTC. This encodes CASSPPQGARNEQFF.

The chain uses TRBV7-2 and TRBJ1-3, with D maybe TRBD1 (5 bases). Looked up from germline, CDR1 is SGHTA and CDR2 is FQGNSA. This CDR3 is built from 15 residues. Trimming removed 1 base from V and 4 bases from J, with 11 bases in between. CDR3 DNA: TGTGCCAGCAGCTTAGTTAAGTCAGGGGGAAACACCATATATTTT. It codes for CASSLVKSGGNTIYF.

CDR3 in amino acids: CAISEGTGYIGWETQYF. CDR3 bases: TGTGCCATCAGTGAGGGGACAGGATACATTGGGTGGGAGACCCAGTACTTC. The chain links TRBV10-3 to TRBJ2-5; 8 positions match TRBD1. Unmatched junction bases numbered 13, after V lost 2 bases and J lost 5 bases. Looked up from germline, CDR1 is ENHRY and CDR2 is SYGVKD. The CDR3 has 17 residues.

V gene TRBV28 combines with J gene TRBJ1-4, with 7 bases matching TRBD1. The germline gives CDR1 MDHEN, CDR2 SYDVKM. The CDR3 has 16 residues. V shed 0 bases, J shed 5 bases, and the junction held 6 bases outside the gene matches. The CDR3 nucleotides read TGTGCCAGCAGTTTATGGACAGGGACCAAGAATGAAAAACTGTTTTTT. Translation: CASSLWTGTKNEKLFF.

The V gene is TRBV5-1, the J gene TRBJ1-6; no firm D call. Germline-derived CDR1 and CDR2 are SGHRS and YFSETQ. Trimming took off 4 bases at V and 3 bases at J, with 11 bases between the two ends. The CDR3 spans 15 residues. CDR3 sequence: CASSPGVIYNSPLHF. The DNA for the CDR3 is TGCGCCAGCAGCCCCGGGGTGATCTATAATTCACCCCTCCACTTT.

This clone is a singleton in its sample. V usage is TRBV7-8 and J usage is TRBJ1-2, with TRBD1 matching over 8 bases. The junction had 1 base not matched to a gene; V was cut back by 1 base and J by 3 bases. The CDR3 runs 14 residues. Germline values: CDR1 SGHVS, CDR2 FQNEAQ. The CDR3 DNA sequence: TGTGCCAGCAGCTTAGAGGACAGGGACTATGGCTACACCTTC. Its protein product is CASSLEDRDYGYTF.

V and J are TRBV21-1 and TRBJ1-5; no DNA check was done on the table's D call, TRBD1. TRBV21-1 is a known pseudogene. The CDR3 spans 17 residues. The CDR3 protein is CASSKIRGDRESQPQHF. The CDR3 region has the DNA TGTGCCAGCAGCAAAATTAGAGGCGACAGGGAGAGCCAGCCCCAGCATTTT.

The chain uses TRBV7-9 and TRBJ1-1; TRBD1 might be the D (6 bases). V lost 4 bases and J lost 7, with 19 bases in between. Germline lookup yields CDR1 SEHNR and CDR2 FQNEAQ (reference sequence). This CDR3 comprises 15 residues. The CDR3 spells CASSSAPGTRGEAFF. The CDR3 region has the DNA TGTGCCAGCAGCTCGGCCCCCGGGACCAGGGGTGAAGCTTTCTTT.

The chain recombines TRBV2 with TRBJ2-2, with TRBD2 matching over 9 bases. Germline CDR1 SNHLY, CDR2 FYNNEI. The ends lost 5 bases at V and 6 bases at J; junction bases unmatched: 7. CDR3 length equals 15 residues. The chain's CDR3 is CASSPPGLAAGELFF. For the CDR3, the DNA is TGTGCCAGCAGTCCGCCGGGACTAGCAGCCGGGGAGCTGTTTTTT.

This clone was recorded once. For the CDR3, the DNA is TGTGCCAGCAGTTTGTCGGACAGGGGCTATGGCTACACCTTC. As protein: CASSLSDRGYGYTF. This chain connects TRBV28 to TRBJ1-2; 9 bases match TRBD1. The CDR3 length is 14 residues. V shed 3 bases, J shed 4 bases, and the junction held 3 bases outside the gene matches. Germline CDR1 is MDHEN and CDR2 is SYDVKM.

The chain carries TRBV5-6 and TRBJ1-2; TRBD1 matches 7 bases. Looked up from germline, CDR1 is SGHDT and CDR2 is YYEEEE. The CDR3 has 15 amino acids. The V segment lost 4 bases and the J segment 6 bases; nucleotides outside the gene matches: 12. Here the CDR3 reads CASSQGRTGVHGYTF. Written as DNA, the CDR3 is TGTGCCAGCAGCCAGGGGCGTACAGGGGTCCATGGCTACACCTTC.

The chain uses TRBV10-1 and TRBJ2-7; 7 bases map to TRBD1. This CDR3 region has 12 residues. Trimming removed 9 bases from V and 10 bases from J; junction bases left unmatched: 12. The germline V gene encodes CDR1 WNHNN and CDR2 SYGVQD (reference sequence). The CDR3 DNA is TGCGCCAGTCTCGGGACAGATATCGAACAGTACGTC. The encoded protein is CASLGTDIEQYV.

The chain recombines TRBV7-2 with TRBJ2-4; 7 nucleotides align to TRBD1. CDR3 length: 16 residues. The trim removed 1 base at V and 0 bases at J, leaving 3 bases unmatched. The V gene's germline CDR1 is SGHTA and CDR2 FQGNSA. DNA of the CDR3: TGTGCCAGCAGCTTAGTGACAGGGCTAGCCAAAAACATTCAGTACTTC. Its translation: CASSLVTGLAKNIQYF.

The rearrangement joins TRBV10-3 to TRBJ1-5, with a weak D call TRBD1 (6 bases). Looked up from germline, CDR1 is ENHRY and CDR2 is SYGVKD. This CDR3 has 16 amino acids. V lost 2 bases, J lost 0 bases, and 11 bases lay in between. The CDR3 reads CAISEDQGTSNQPQHF. The CDR3 bases are TGTGCCATCAGTGAGGATCAGGGGACTAGCAATCAGCCCCAGCATTTT.

The chain has TRBV14 and TRBJ2-1; 11 bases are shared with TRBD2. The CDR3 has 16 residues. CDR1 SGHDN and CDR2 FVKESK come from the germline V gene. V was pared by 5 bases and J by 2 bases, with 5 bases of the junction left unmatched. CDR3 nucleotides: TGTGCCAGCAGCACACTAGCGGGGGCGACCTACAATGAGCAGTTCTTC. As protein: CASSTLAGATYNEQFF.

V usage is TRBV7-2 and J usage is TRBJ2-7, with a possible D match to TRBD2 (7 bases). The V end lost 2 bases, the J end lost 2 bases, and 13 bases lay between the germline ends. Germline V CDR1 and CDR2: SGHTA, FQGNSA. The CDR3 is made up of 15 amino acids. The CDR3 loop is CASSLTGRGTYEQYV. CDR3 nucleotide sequence: TGTGCCAGCAGCTTAACGGGGAGGGGGACCTACGAGCAGTACGTC.

This clone is a singleton in its sample. This sequence joins TRBV10-3 and TRBJ1-4; D perhaps matches TRBD1 (5 bases). V was pared by 0 bases and J by 15 bases, with 14 bases between. Per germline, CDR1 ENHRY and CDR2 SYGVKD. CDR3 length: 13 amino acids. The CDR3 region is CAISESSDRVLFF. DNA of the CDR3: TGTGCCATCAGTGAGTCGTCAGACAGAGTATTGTTTTTT.

The V and J genes are TRBV11-1 and TRBJ2-1; 8 bases align to TRBD2. Germline CDR1 is SGHAT and CDR2 is FQDESV (reference sequence). The CDR3 runs to 16 residues. The junction had 11 bases not matched to a gene; V was cut back by 2 bases and J by 8 bases. CDR3 residues: CASSLIGQVGGDEQFF. In DNA form, the CDR3 reads TGTGCCAGCAGCTTAATAGGGCAGGTCGGGGGGGATGAGCAGTTCTTC.

This clone has more than one count but fewer than ten. The chain employs TRBV29-1 and TRBJ1-2; TRBD1 might be the D (6 bases). Trimming removed 4 bases at V and 8 bases at J, with 17 bases between. Looked up from germline, CDR1 is SQVTM and CDR2 is ANQGSEA. This CDR3 region has 13 residues. For the CDR3, the DNA is TGCAGCGTTGTAGGTTTGGCAGGGGAGGGCTACACCTTC. Residues: CSVVGLAGEGYTF. The full variable domain, completed using reference TRBV29-1 and TRBJ1-2, is SAVISQKPSRDICQRGTSLTIQCQVDSQVTMMFWYRQQPGQSLTLIATANQGSEATYESGFVIDKFPISRPNLTFSTLTVSNMSPEDSSIYLCSVVGLAGEGYTFGSGTRLTVV.

The rearrangement links TRBV5-4 to TRBJ2-3; 9 bases fit TRBD1. CDR3 length: 15 amino acids. With 2 bases clipped from V and 1 base from J, the junction kept 2 bases outside the gene matches. Germline assignment: CDR1 SGHNT and CDR2 YYREEE (reference sequence). CDR3 loop: CASSFRDRGTDTQYF. CDR3 nucleotide sequence: TGTGCCAGCAGCTTCCGGGACAGGGGCACAGATACGCAGTATTTT.